Sequencing of this TCR beta chain was carried out in a study of CD8 T cells in Susac syndrome. CDR3 size: 18 residues. In germline, CDR1 is SEHNR, CDR2 FQNEAQ (reference sequence). V lost 1 base and J 0 bases, leaving 13 bases between the germline ends. It was with random hexamers that about 0.45 to 1 ug RNA was reverse transcribed. The CDR3 of TCR beta was amplified by immunoSEQ multiplex PCR across 54 Vbeta and 13 Jbeta. TCRdb used MiXCR to reprocess the immunoSEQ multiplex PCR reads, holding one entry per CDR3 protein. The sample contains fewer than 150,000 distinct CDR3 sequences, roughly 96% of which appear only once.

This receptor was identified in a human donor in good health. The material sequenced was CD4+ T cells from PBMCs. The chain recombines TRBV7-9 with TRBJ2-6; no reliable D call. CDR3 DNA sequence: TGTGCCAGCAGCTTAGAACTAACAGCCGCCTCTGGGGCCAACGTCCTGACTTTC. This encodes CASSLELTAASGANVLTF.